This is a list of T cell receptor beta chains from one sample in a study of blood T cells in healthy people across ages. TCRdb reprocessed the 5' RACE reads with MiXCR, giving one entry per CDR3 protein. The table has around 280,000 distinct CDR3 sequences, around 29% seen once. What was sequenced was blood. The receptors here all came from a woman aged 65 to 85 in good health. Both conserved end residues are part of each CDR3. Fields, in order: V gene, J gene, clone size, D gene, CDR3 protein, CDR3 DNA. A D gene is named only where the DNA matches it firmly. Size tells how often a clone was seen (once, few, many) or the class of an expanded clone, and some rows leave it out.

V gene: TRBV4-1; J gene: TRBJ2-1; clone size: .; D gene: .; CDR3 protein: CASSQGDGVRRYNEQFF; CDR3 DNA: TGCGCCAGCAGCCAAGGGGACGGCGTCAGGCGATACAATGAGCAGTTCTTC
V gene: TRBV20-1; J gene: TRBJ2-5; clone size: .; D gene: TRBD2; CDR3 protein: CSAHRLAGARGSQETQYF; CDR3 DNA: TGCAGTGCTCATAGGCTAGCGGGAGCCAGAGGGAGCCAAGAGACCCAGTACTTC
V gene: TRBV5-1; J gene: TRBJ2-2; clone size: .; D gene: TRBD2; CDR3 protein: CASSSAGAGELFF; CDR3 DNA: TGCGCCAGCAGCTCGGCGGGGGCCGGGGAGCTGTTTTTT
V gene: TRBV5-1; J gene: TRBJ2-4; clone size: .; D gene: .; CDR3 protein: CASSLGGTAKNIQYF; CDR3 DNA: TGCGCCAGCAGCTTGGGCGGGACTGCCAAAAACATTCAGTACTTC
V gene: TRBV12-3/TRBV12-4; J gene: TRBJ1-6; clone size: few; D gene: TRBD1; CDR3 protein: CASSYWDSNSPLHF; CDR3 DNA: TGTGCCAGCAGTTATTGGGACAGTAATTCACCCCTCCACTTT
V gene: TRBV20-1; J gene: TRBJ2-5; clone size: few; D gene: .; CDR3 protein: CSARNGRNRQETQYF; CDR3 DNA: TGCAGTGCTAGGAATGGACGGAATCGCCAAGAGACCCAGTACTTC
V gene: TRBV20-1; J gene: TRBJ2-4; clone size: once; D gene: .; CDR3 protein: CSARDSSEGASKNIQYF; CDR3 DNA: TGCAGTGCTAGAGATTCTAGCGAGGGGGCCTCCAAAAACATTCAGTACTTC
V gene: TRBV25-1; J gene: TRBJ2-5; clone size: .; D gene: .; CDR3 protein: CASSEGGTVKETQYF; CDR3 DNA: TGTGCCAGCAGTGAAGGAGGGACAGTTAAAGAGACCCAGTACTTC
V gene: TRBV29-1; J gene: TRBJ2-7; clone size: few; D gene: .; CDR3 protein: CSVDGGTDRGGRYEQYF; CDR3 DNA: TGCAGCGTTGATGGGGGAACTGACAGGGGCGGGAGGTACGAGCAGTACTTC
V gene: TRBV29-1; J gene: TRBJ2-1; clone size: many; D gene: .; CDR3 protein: CSVVSASSYNEQFF; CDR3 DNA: TGCAGCGTTGTTAGCGCAAGCTCCTACAATGAGCAGTTCTTC
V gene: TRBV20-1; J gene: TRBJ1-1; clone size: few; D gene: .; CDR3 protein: CSARPGVIAEAFF; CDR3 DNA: TGCAGTGCTAGACCGGGGGTGATCGCTGAAGCTTTCTTT
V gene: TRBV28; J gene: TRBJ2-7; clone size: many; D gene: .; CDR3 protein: CASSLSAYEQYF; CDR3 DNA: TGTGCCAGCAGTTTATCCGCCTACGAGCAGTACTTC
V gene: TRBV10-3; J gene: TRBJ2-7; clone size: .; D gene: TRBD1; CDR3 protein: CAISTGGTYEQYF; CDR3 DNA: TGTGCCATCAGCACAGGGGGGACCTACGAGCAGTACTTC
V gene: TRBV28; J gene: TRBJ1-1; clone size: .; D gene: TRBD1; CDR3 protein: CASSAPGQGAFF; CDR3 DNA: TGTGCCAGCAGTGCCCCGGGACAGGGTGCTTTCTTT
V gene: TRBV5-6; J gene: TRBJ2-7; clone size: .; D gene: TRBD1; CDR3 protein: CASSFMSPDRGYEQYF; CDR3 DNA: TGTGCCAGCAGCTTTATGTCCCCGGACAGGGGTTACGAGCAGTACTTC
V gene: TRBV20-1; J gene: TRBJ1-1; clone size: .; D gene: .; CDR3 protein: CSARVVADTEAFF; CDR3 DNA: TGCAGTGCTAGAGTAGTGGCGGACACTGAAGCTTTCTTT
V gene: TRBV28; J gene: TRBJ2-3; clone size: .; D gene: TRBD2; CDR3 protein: CASSFSGRARDTQYF; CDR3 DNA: TGTGCCAGCAGTTTTAGCGGGAGGGCCAGGGATACGCAGTATTTT
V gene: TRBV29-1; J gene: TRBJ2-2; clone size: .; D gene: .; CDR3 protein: CSAQGGSYRNTGELFF; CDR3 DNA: TGCAGCGCACAGGGAGGGAGCTATAGGAACACCGGGGAGCTGTTTTTT
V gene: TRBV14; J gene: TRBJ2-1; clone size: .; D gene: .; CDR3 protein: CASSRILSSYNEQFF; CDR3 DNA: TGTGCCAGCAGTCGTATCCTGAGCTCCTACAATGAGCAGTTCTTC
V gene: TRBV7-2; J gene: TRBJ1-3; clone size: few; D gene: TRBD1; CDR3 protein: CASSRGTGDSGNTIYF; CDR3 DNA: TGTGCCAGCAGCCGTGGGACAGGGGACTCTGGAAACACCATATATTTT
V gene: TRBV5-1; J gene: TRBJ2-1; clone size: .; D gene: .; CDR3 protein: CASSLGKPRGNEQFF; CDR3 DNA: TGCGCCAGCAGCTTGGGTAAACCGAGGGGCAATGAGCAGTTCTTC
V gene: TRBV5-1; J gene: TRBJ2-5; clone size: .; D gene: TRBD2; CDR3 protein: CASSLTSGGQETQYF; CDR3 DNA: TGCGCCAGCAGCTTGACTAGCGGGGGGCAAGAGACCCAGTACTTC
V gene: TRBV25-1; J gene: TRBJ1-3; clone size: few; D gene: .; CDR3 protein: CASQDNFFSGNTIYF; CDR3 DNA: TGTGCCAGCCAGGACAATTTTTTCTCTGGAAACACCATATATTTT
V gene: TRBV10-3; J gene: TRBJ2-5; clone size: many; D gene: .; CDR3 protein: CAISEGGTVKETQYF; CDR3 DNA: TGTGCCATCAGTGAGGGGGGGACGGTAAAAGAGACCCAGTACTTC
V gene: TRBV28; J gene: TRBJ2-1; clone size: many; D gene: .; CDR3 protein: CASSQRGDFHEQFF; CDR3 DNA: TGTGCCAGCAGCCAAAGGGGGGATTTTCATGAGCAGTTCTTC
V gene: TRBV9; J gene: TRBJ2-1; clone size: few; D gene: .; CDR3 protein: CASSVALYNEQFF; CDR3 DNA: TGTGCCAGCAGCGTAGCTCTTTACAATGAGCAGTTCTTC
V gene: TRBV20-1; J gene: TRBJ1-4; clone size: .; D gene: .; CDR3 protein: CSALERNNEKLFF; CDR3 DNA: TGCAGTGCCCTTGAGAGGAATAATGAAAAACTGTTTTTT
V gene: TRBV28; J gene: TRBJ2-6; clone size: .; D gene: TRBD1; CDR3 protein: CATRQGAKGANVLTF; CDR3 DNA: TGTGCCACCCGACAGGGGGCAAAGGGGGCCAACGTCCTGACTTTC
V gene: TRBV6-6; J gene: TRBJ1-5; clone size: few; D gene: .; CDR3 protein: CASSYGGRNSNQPQHF; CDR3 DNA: TGTGCCAGCAGTTACGGGGGCCGGAATAGCAATCAGCCCCAGCATTTT
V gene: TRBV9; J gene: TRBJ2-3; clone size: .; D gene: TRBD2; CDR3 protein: CASSVGGLAGAQDTQYF; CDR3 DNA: TGTGCCAGCAGCGTAGGGGGACTAGCGGGAGCTCAAGATACGCAGTATTTT
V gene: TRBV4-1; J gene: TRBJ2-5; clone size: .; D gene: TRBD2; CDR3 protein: CASSQGLAGGEPKETQYF; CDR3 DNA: TGCGCCAGCAGCCAAGGGCTAGCGGGAGGGGAACCAAAAGAGACCCAGTACTTC
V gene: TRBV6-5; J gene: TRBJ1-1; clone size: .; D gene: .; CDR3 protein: CASSYLGGNTEAFF; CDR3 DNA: TGTGCCAGCAGTTATTTGGGGGGGAACACTGAAGCTTTCTTT
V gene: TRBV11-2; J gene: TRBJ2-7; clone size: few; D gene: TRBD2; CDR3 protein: CASSSPTSPYEQYF; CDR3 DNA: TGTGCCAGCAGCTCCCCGACTAGCCCCTACGAGCAGTACTTC
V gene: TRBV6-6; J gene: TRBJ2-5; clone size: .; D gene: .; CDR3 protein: CASSYDRDYQETQYF; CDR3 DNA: TGTGCCAGCAGTTACGACAGAGACTACCAAGAGACCCAGTACTTC
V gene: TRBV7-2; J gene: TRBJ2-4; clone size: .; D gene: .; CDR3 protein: CVSSQRGGELAKNIQYF; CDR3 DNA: TGTGTCAGCAGCCAAAGGGGCGGGGAACTAGCCAAAAACATTCAGTACTTC
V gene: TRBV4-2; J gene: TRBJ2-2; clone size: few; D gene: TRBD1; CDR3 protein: CASSQDPGQPGELFF; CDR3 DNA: TGTGCCAGCAGCCAAGACCCGGGACAGCCCGGGGAGCTGTTTTTT
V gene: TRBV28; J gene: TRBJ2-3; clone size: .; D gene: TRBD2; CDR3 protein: CASQSGATGTDTQYF; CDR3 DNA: TGTGCCAGTCAAAGCGGGGCGACAGGCACAGATACGCAGTATTTT
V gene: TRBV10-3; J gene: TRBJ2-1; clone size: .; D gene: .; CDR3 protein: CAISVNLRYNEQFF; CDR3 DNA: TGTGCCATCAGTGTAAACCTGAGATACAATGAGCAGTTCTTC
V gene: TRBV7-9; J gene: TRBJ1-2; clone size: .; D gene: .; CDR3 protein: CASSFGPSGYTF; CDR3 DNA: TGTGCCAGCAGCTTCGGCCCCTCTGGCTACACCTTC
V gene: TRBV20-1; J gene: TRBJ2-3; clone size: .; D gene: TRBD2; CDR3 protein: CSATGTKRDTQYF; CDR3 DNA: TGTAGTGCTACCGGGACTAAAAGAGATACGCAGTATTTT
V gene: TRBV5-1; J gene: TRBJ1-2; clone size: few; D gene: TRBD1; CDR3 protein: CASSFSGQANYGYTF; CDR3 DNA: TGCGCCAGCAGCTTCTCCGGACAGGCCAACTATGGCTACACCTTC
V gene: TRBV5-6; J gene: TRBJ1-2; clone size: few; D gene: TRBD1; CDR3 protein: CASSRDRSYGYTF; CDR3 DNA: TGTGCCAGCAGCCGGGACAGGAGCTATGGCTACACCTTC
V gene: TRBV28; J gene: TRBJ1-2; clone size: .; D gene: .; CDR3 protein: CASSSLGQRINYGYTF; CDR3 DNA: TGTGCCAGCAGTTCTCTAGGGCAGCGGATTAACTATGGCTACACCTTC
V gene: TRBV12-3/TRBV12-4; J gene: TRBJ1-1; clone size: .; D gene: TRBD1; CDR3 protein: CASSSGGPKAFF; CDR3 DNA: TGTGCCAGCAGTTCAGGGGGGCCTAAAGCTTTCTTT
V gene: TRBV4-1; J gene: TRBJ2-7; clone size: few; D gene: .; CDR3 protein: CASSQQIYSNGGGEQYF; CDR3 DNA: TGCGCCAGCAGCCAACAGATTTATTCCAACGGGGGAGGCGAGCAGTACTTC
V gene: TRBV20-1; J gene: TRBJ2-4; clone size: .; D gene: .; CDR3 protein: CSVSYNQNIQYF; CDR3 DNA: TGCAGTGTCAGTTATAATCAAAACATTCAGTACTTC
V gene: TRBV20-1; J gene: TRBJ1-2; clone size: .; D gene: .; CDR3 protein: CSASNLGGTNYGYTF; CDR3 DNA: TGCAGTGCTAGTAATCTCGGGGGCACTAACTATGGCTACACCTTC
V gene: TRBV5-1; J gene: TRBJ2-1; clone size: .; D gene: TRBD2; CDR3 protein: CASSSASGTNEQFF; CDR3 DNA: TGCGCCAGCAGTTCGGCTAGCGGGACCAATGAGCAGTTCTTC
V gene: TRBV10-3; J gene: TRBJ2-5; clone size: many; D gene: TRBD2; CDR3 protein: CAIRASGSDGETQYF; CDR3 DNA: TGTGCCATTAGGGCTAGCGGGAGTGACGGAGAGACCCAGTACTTC
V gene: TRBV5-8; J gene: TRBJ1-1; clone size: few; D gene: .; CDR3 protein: CASSLYAKAFF; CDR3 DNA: TGTGCCAGCAGCTTGTACGCTAAAGCTTTCTTT
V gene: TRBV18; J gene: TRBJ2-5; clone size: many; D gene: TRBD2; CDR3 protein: CASSHGLAGGTQQETQYF; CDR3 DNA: TGTGCCAGCTCTCACGGACTAGCGGGAGGGACGCAACAAGAGACCCAGTACTTC
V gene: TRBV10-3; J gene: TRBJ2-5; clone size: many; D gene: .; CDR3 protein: CASREWETQYF; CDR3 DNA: TGTGCCTCCCGAGAATGGGAGACCCAGTACTTC
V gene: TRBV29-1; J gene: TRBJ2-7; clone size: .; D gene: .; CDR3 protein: CSVEDPEYEQYF; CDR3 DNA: TGCAGCGTTGAAGATCCTGAATACGAGCAGTACTTC